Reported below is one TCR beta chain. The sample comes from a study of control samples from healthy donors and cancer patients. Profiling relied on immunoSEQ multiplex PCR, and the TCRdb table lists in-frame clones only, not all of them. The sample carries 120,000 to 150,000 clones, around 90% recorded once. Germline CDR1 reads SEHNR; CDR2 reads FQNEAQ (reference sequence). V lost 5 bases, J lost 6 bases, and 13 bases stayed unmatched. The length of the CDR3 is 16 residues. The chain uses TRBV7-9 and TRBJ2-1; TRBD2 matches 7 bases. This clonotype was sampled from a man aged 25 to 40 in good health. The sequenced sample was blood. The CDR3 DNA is TGTGCCAGCAGCAACCCTTTGGGGGGGAGCGGCAATGAGCAGTTCTTC. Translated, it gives CASSNPLGGSGNEQFF.